This T cell receptor (beta chain) was obtained from a study of blood T cells in healthy people across ages. Findings and limits, study-wide: Relative to aged donors, long-lived donors carried more naive CD4+ cells and displayed higher diversity.

The sample providers were healthy Caucasian people from Russia, aged about 6 to 90. Researchers report isolating at least 6.5 million PBMCs per sample. Germline V CDR1 and CDR2: SGHVS, FQNEAQ. The CDR3 has 18 amino acids. J gave up 6 bases and V 2 bases, and 17 bases lay outside the gene matches. Alongside a J-beta primer mix, a sample-barcoded 5' primer served in a second PCR lasting roughly 7 to 11 cycles. The template-switch adaptor, which had 12 random nucleotides, put a tag on each cDNA molecule. MiXCR was run by TCRdb on the 5' RACE reads, yielding one entry per CDR3 protein. This sample has approximately 850,000 distinct CDR3 sequences, with approximately 44% found just once. As regards this clonotype: Its antigen remains unknown.

The chain is built from TRBV7-8 and TRBJ2-7, with TRBD2 identical over 9 bases. The source is a man aged 55-75 years in good health. Sequenced input: blood. This CDR3 reads CASSLYSGLASMGTEQYF. CDR3 nucleotide sequence: TGTGCCAGCAGCTTATATTCGGGACTAGCCTCGATGGGGACCGAGCAGTACTTC. Complete variable domain (other parts from reference TRBV7-8 and TRBJ2-7): GAGVSQSPRYKVAKRGQDVALRCDPISGHVSLFWYQQALGQGPEFLTYFQNEAQLDKSGLPSDRFFAERPEGSVSTLKIQRTQQEDSAVYLCASSLYSGLASMGTEQYFGPGTRLTVT.